These 23 T cell receptor beta chains share one sample of origin, sequenced in a study of OX40 agonist ivuxolimab in advanced cancers. TCRdb's table, derived via immunoSEQ multiplex PCR, lists solely in-frame clones and lacks some. This sample has tens of thousands of clones; over 60% occur once, and the top ten carry 2% to 2.5%. Sequencing used CD4+ or CD8+ T cells sorted from blood, obtained in a trial of the OX40 agonist ivuxolimab. The receptor set was obtained from an adult with an advanced solid tumor such as melanoma, head and neck, liver or kidney cancer.

Written as DNA, the CDR3 is TGTGCCAGCAGTTACTCGTATCGGCAAAACACCGGGGAGCTGTTTTTT. Its protein product is CASSYSYRQNTGELFF. V and J are TRBV6-6 and TRBJ2-2; D remains ambiguous. Trimming left V 0 bases short and J 2 bases short, with 10 bases between. CDR1 MNHNY and CDR2 SVGAGI come from the germline V gene (reference sequence). The CDR3 is 16 residues long.

This clone was recorded only once. The chain couples TRBV7-8 to TRBJ1-4, with 9 bases that match TRBD1. Per the germline V gene, CDR1 is SGHVS and CDR2 is FQNEAQ. There are 15 residues in the CDR3. The V gene end was trimmed by 0 bases and the J gene end by 5 bases; junction bases not matched to a gene: 1. Here the CDR3 reads CASSLAGTGNEKLFF. In DNA, the CDR3 is TGTGCCAGCAGCTTAGCCGGGACAGGGAATGAAAAACTGTTTTTT.

The rearrangement joins TRBV27 to TRBJ2-1, with 8 nucleotides matching TRBD2. The length of the CDR3 is 14 residues. In germline, CDR1 is MNHEY, CDR2 SMNVEV (reference sequence). J lost 7 bases, V lost 5 bases, and 7 bases had no gene match. The CDR3 DNA sequence: TGTGCCAGCAGTCCCTGGACTAGCATGAATGAGCAGTTCTTC. Encoded protein: CASSPWTSMNEQFF.

J is TRBJ2-7 and V is TRBV6-1, with TRBD1 matching 7 bases. V dropped 8 bases and J dropped 0; count of bases not matched to a gene: 4. CDR1 is MNHNS, CDR2 SASEGT, per germline. The CDR3 has 13 residues. CDR3 nucleotides: TGTGCCAGCTTGGGACAGAGCTCCTACGAGCAGTACTTC. Protein product: CASLGQSSYEQYF.

The chain uses TRBV30 and TRBJ2-7; D is undetermined. V lost 7 bases, J lost 0 bases, and 10 bases lay in between. CDR1 and CDR2 from the germline V gene are GTSNPN and SVGIG (reference sequence). The CDR3 totals 12 residues. The CDR3 nucleotides are TGTGCCTTGGGAAGGGCCTCCTACGAGCAGTACTTC. This gives the protein CALGRASYEQYF. Complete variable domain (other parts from reference TRBV30 and TRBJ2-7): SQTIHQWPATLVQPVGSPLSLECTVEGTSNPNLYWYRQAAGRGLQLLFYSVGIGQISSEVPQNLSASRPQDRQFILSSKKLLLSDSGFYLCALGRASYEQYFGPGTRLTVT.

The V gene is TRBV6-1, the J gene TRBJ2-2; 12 bases align to TRBD1. The CDR3 is made up of 18 amino acids. Germline V gene lookup returns CDR1 MNHNS and CDR2 SASEGT. V trimming: 2 bases; J trimming: 4 bases; junction bases outside the gene matches: 8. In nucleotides, the CDR3 is TGTGCCAGCAGTGAATCAGGGACAGGGGGCTTGGGCACCGGGGAGCTGTTTTTT. This codes for CASSESGTGGLGTGELFF.

The chain combines TRBV18 with TRBJ1-1, with 9 bases aligning to TRBD1. Germline lookup yields CDR1 KGHSH and CDR2 LQKENI. The CDR3 contains 14 residues. The J segment lost 3 bases and the V segment lost 5 bases, leaving 4 bases of the junction unmatched. The CDR3 sequence: CASSGQGQHTEAFF. CDR3 bases: TGTGCCAGCTCAGGACAGGGGCAACACACTGAAGCTTTCTTT.

The chain employs TRBV30 and TRBJ1-2, with 9 positions matching TRBD1. Germline trimming cut 5 bases from V and 4 bases from J; bases unmatched to any gene: 2. Germline CDR1 is GTSNPN and CDR2 is SVGIG (reference sequence). The CDR3 covers 12 residues. The CDR3, as DNA: TGTGCCTGGGGGGACAGGGCCTATGGCTACACCTTC. It translates to CAWGDRAYGYTF. Drawing the rest from reference TRBV30 and TRBJ1-2, the complete variable domain is SQTIHQWPATLVQPVGSPLSLECTVEGTSNPNLYWYRQAAGRGLQLLFYSVGIGQISSEVPQNLSASRPQDRQFILSSKKLLLSDSGFYLCAWGDRAYGYTFGSGTRLTVV.

CDR3 nucleotide sequence: TGCGCCAGCAGCCGACTAACGGCCTACGAGCAGTACTTC. Amino acid sequence: CASSRLTAYEQYF. The chain uses TRBV4-1 and TRBJ2-7, with D possibly being TRBD2 (5 bases). Germline CDR1 is MGHRA and CDR2 is YSYEKL. The CDR3 sequence is 13 residues long. The V end lost 4 bases, the J end lost 2 bases, and 9 bases lay between the germline ends.

This chain joins TRBV27 and TRBJ2-7; D tentatively fits TRBD1 or TRBD2 (6 bases each). The V and J ends lost 7 bases and 2 bases respectively, with 18 bases between them. CDR1 is MNHEY and CDR2 is SMNVEV in the germline V gene (reference sequence). The CDR3 length is 15 residues. The CDR3 protein is CASTSRGELAYEQYF. DNA of the CDR3: TGTGCCAGCACCTCAAGGGGGGAGTTGGCCTACGAGCAGTACTTC.

J is TRBJ2-7 and V is TRBV18; D is undetermined. Germline CDR1 KGHSH, CDR2 LQKENI. The ends were cut back, 3 bases at V and 6 bases at J, with 12 bases in the middle. The CDR3 is 13 amino acids. In DNA form, the CDR3 reads TGTGCCAGCTCACCTCACCATCTGAGCGAGCAGTACTTC. Translated, it gives CASSPHHLSEQYF.

The chain links TRBV11-2 to TRBJ1-6, with D hard to call. The CDR3 loop spans 13 amino acids. V lost 6 bases to trimming and J lost 9 bases, with 12 bases between them. CDR1 and CDR2 from the germline V gene are SGHAT and FQNNGV. The CDR3 reads CASRGQASSPLHF. The CDR3, as DNA: TGTGCCAGCAGAGGGCAGGCTAGTTCACCCCTCCACTTT.

This clone is a singleton in its sample. This sequence joins TRBV5-4 and TRBJ2-1; the D call may be TRBD1 or TRBD2 (5 bases each). CDR3 length equals 13 residues. The V gene's germline CDR1 is SGHNT and CDR2 YYREEE (reference sequence). V was trimmed by 2 bases and J by 9 bases, leaving 12 bases between them. CDR3 nucleotide sequence: TGTGCCAGCAGCTTTGATATGAGGGGTGAGCAGTTCTTC. Encoded protein: CASSFDMRGEQFF.

The J gene is TRBJ2-2, the V gene TRBV11-2; D ambiguous. Per the germline V gene, CDR1 is SGHAT and CDR2 is FQNNGV. Between the trimmed V and J ends, which lost 2 bases and 7 bases, there was a span of 8 bases. The CDR3 has 13 amino acids. As DNA, the CDR3 is TGTGCCAGCAGCTTACGGTTGGGCGGGGAGCTGTTTTTT. Protein sequence: CASSLRLGGELFF.

This clone was recorded a few times. The chain is built from TRBV19 and TRBJ1-5, with 8 positions matching TRBD1. Germline lookup yields CDR1 LNHDA and CDR2 SQIVND (reference sequence). There are 15 residues in the CDR3. The V gene end was trimmed by 7 bases and the J gene end by 3 bases; junction bases not matched to a gene: 8. The CDR3 sequence is CASKRTGPYNQPQHF. CDR3 in DNA: TGTGCCAGTAAGAGGACAGGGCCCTACAATCAGCCCCAGCATTTT.

The gene calls are TRBV7-9 and TRBJ1-6, with 8 bases that match TRBD1. Germline V gene data show CDR1 as SEHNR and CDR2 as FQNEAQ (reference sequence). CDR3 size: 16 residues. V trimming: 5 bases; J trimming: 3 bases; junction bases outside the gene matches: 6. The CDR3 reads CASSPSDRGYNSPLHF. CDR3 DNA sequence: TGTGCCAGCAGCCCATCCGACAGGGGCTATAATTCACCCCTCCACTTT.

The rearrangement joins TRBV19 to TRBJ2-1, with no clear D. The CDR3 contains 13 residues. V lost 1 base to trimming and J lost 6 bases, with 7 bases between them. The V gene's germline CDR1 is LNHDA and CDR2 SQIVND (reference sequence). The chain's CDR3 is CASSIGSSNEQFF. The DNA of the CDR3 is TGTGCCAGTAGTATAGGCAGCAGCAATGAGCAGTTCTTC.

This clone was counted a few times. The chain employs TRBV27 and TRBJ2-6; D may be TRBD2 (7 bases). Germline V gene data show CDR1 as MNHEY and CDR2 as SMNVEV (reference sequence). This CDR3 is built from 16 residues. Trimming took off 6 bases at V and 2 bases at J, with 14 bases between the two ends. CDR3: CASRAFGGPGANVLTF. The CDR3, as DNA: TGTGCCAGCAGGGCCTTCGGGGGGCCTGGGGCCAACGTCCTGACTTTC.

This chain uses TRBV5-6 with TRBJ2-5; D unresolved. Trimming removed 2 bases at V and 1 base at J, with 9 bases between. The CDR3 contains 14 residues. Per germline, CDR1 SGHDT and CDR2 YYEEEE. The CDR3 is CASSFKSAQETQYF. CDR3 nucleotide sequence: TGTGCCAGCAGCTTTAAGAGCGCCCAAGAGACCCAGTACTTC.

V usage is TRBV29-1 and J usage is TRBJ1-1; a possible D gene is TRBD1 (5 bases). Trimming left V 0 bases short and J 8 bases short, with 13 bases between. Looked up from germline, CDR1 is SQVTM and CDR2 is ANQGSEA. This CDR3 contains 13 residues. The CDR3 DNA sequence: TGCAGCGTTGAAGAATCCCCAGGGCTAGAAGCTTTCTTT. This codes for CSVEESPGLEAFF.

The chain is built from TRBV5-1 and TRBJ2-3, with unresolved D. The CDR3 sequence is 15 residues long. Germline CDR1 reads SGHRS; CDR2 reads YFSETQ. With 0 bases removed from V and 3 bases from J, the gap between germline ends came to 11 bases. The chain's CDR3 is CASSLGSKQTDTQYF. CDR3 DNA: TGCGCCAGCAGCTTGGGCTCGAAACAGACAGATACGCAGTATTTT.

This chain's CDR3 is CASSPNPDISYEQYF. The CDR3 coding sequence is TGTGCCAGCTCACCGAATCCCGACATCTCCTACGAGCAGTACTTC. The gene calls are TRBV18 and TRBJ2-7; D unclear. This CDR3 region has 15 residues. In germline, CDR1 is KGHSH, CDR2 LQKENI. V dropped 3 bases and J dropped 0 bases, with 12 bases sitting between them.

The chain combines TRBV7-8 with TRBJ2-5; 10 bases line up with TRBD1. The J segment lost 2 bases and the V segment lost 7 bases, leaving 7 bases of the junction unmatched. The CDR3 is 15 residues long. Germline values: CDR1 SGHVS, CDR2 FQNEAQ. The CDR3 is CASTLRDRGQETQYF. The CDR3 DNA sequence: TGTGCCAGCACCTTGCGGGACAGGGGACAAGAGACCCAGTACTTC.